The TCR beta chain under discussion was sequenced for a study of blood T cell repertoires in COVID-19. At the level of the study: The origin of the acute and convalescent COVID-19 samples was the United States, Italy and Spain. The analysed material was cDNA or gDNA that came from T cells, B-cell-depleted T cells, or PBMCs.

Original handling: Amplification from reference gene primers served as the basis for estimated nucleated cell counts. Profiled with immunoSEQ multiplex PCR; TCRdb holds only in-frame clones, not every one. The V and J calls and clone size are taken from that table; D and trimming were inferred from the DNA. Here the sample spans about 220,000 clones, around 81% being singletons. V trimming: 4 bases; J trimming: 4 bases; junction bases outside the gene matches: 12. Germline values: CDR1 SGHRS, CDR2 YFSETQ. The length of the CDR3 is 17 residues. The J gene is TRBJ1-2, the V gene TRBV5-1; 11 positions agree with TRBD1. The specimen was peripheral blood. This sequence was found in a woman aged 60-75 years with acute or convalescent COVID-19. This CDR3 reads CASSPRGGTGGVYGYTF. In nucleotides, the CDR3 is TGCGCCAGCAGCCCCCGGGGAGGGACAGGGGGAGTCTATGGCTACACCTTC.